Listed below are T cell receptor beta chains from one sample, sequenced in a study of T cell repertoires in aging, cancer and after chemotherapy. Using its own MiXCR run on the multiplex PCR reads, TCRdb lists one record per CDR3 protein. Among 10,000 to 12,000 distinct CDR3 sequences, about 31% were seen once, and the ten largest hold approximately 3.4%. Sequencing was performed on blood. The source of these receptors is a human donor in good health. Both conserved end residues are trimmed from each CDR3. Clone size appears in some rows only: once, few, many, or a class for an expanded clone.

J gene,V gene,clone size,CDR3 protein
TRBJ2-3,TRBV6-5,few,ASSLGQYRTDTQY
TRBJ2-3,TRBV24-1,.,ATSDPDYADTQY
TRBJ2-7,TRBV27,.,ASSPGLAGEQY
TRBJ2-3,TRBV20-1,.,SATWSASTDTQY
TRBJ1-1,TRBV27,.,ASSPLPEKGAF
TRBJ2-5,TRBV29-1,medium-sized,SVLTGAAGETQY
TRBJ1-6,TRBV6-5,.,ASMRTQNSPLH
TRBJ1-4,TRBV14,.,ASSQDRRIGWVEKLF
TRBJ1-6,TRBV19,medium-sized,ASSISDRGYSPLH
TRBJ2-7,TRBV29-1,medium-sized,SASVGSHEQY
TRBJ2-3,TRBV5-1,few,ASSLGQVRDTQY
TRBJ1-2,TRBV20-1,.,SAPFLGGGGYT
TRBJ1-3,TRBV11-3,.,ASSQDRQGNTIY